The next 3 T cell receptor beta chains were all read from a single sample in a study of lymphopenia after photon versus proton radiotherapy. Sequencing used immunoSEQ multiplex PCR; TCRdb keeps in-frame clones, though not all of them. The sample records 60,000 or so clones, about nine tenths being singletons. Sequences were derived from peripheral blood, sampled from a patient treated with proton-based radiotherapy. The receptors come from a man older than 75 with esophageal cancer.

Comments on this clone: This same CDR3 is encoded by further DNA sequences in the sample. The CDR3 DNA reads as TGTGCCAGCAGCTTAAGAGGGAACACCGGGGAGCTGTTTTTT. Translation gives CASSLRGNTGELFF. J is TRBJ2-2 and V is TRBV7-9; D uncertain. Trimming cost V 2 bases and J 1 base, with 5 bases left between them. The CDR3 sequence is 14 residues long. From germline, CDR1 is SEHNR and CDR2 FQNEAQ (reference sequence). The whole variable domain, filled in from reference TRBV7-9 and TRBJ2-2, reads DTGVSQNPRHKITKRGQNVTFRCDPISEHNRLYWYRQTLGQGPEFLTYFQNEAQLEKSRLLSDRFSAERPKGSFSTLEIQRTEQGDSAMYLCASSLRGNTGELFFGEGSRLTVL.

The rearrangement links TRBV27 to TRBJ2-5, with 8 positions matching TRBD2. CDR3 length: 15 amino acids. The trim removed 2 bases at V and 2 bases at J, leaving 4 bases unmatched. Germline V gives CDR1 MNHEY, CDR2 SMNVEV (reference sequence). CDR3 sequence: CASSLQRETQETQYF. The CDR3 coding sequence is TGTGCCAGCAGTTTACAGCGGGAGACACAAGAGACCCAGTACTTC.

The chain employs TRBV11-2 and TRBJ1-2; no reliable D call. Per germline, CDR1 SGHAT and CDR2 FQNNGV. The CDR3 is made up of 13 amino acids. Trimming took off 5 bases at V and 8 bases at J, with 15 bases between the two ends. The CDR3 region is CASSPRGGEGYTF. The CDR3 region has the DNA TGTGCCAGCAGCCCCCGGGGTGGCGAGGGCTACACCTTC.